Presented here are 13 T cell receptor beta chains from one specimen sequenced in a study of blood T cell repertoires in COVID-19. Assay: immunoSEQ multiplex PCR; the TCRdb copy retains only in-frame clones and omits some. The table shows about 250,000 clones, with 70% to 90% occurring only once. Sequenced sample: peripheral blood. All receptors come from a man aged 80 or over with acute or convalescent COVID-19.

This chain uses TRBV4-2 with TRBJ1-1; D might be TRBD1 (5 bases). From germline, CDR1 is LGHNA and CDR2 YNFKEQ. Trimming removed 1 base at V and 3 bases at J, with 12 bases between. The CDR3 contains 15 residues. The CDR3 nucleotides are TGTGCCAGCAGCCAAGTTGGAGGGGAGGACACTGAAGCTTTCTTT. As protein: CASSQVGGEDTEAFF.

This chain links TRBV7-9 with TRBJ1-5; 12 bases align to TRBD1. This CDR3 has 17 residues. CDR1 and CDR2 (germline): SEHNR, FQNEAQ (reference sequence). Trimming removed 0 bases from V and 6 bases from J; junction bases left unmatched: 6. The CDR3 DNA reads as TGTGCCAGCAGCTTAGCGATGGGGACAGGGGGCGGTCAGCCCCAGCATTTT. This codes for CASSLAMGTGGGQPQHF.

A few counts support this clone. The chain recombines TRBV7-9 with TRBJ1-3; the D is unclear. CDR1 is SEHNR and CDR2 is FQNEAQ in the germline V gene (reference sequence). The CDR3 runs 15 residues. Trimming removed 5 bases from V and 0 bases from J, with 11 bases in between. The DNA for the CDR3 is TGTGCCAGCAGCCCCACGCGGCGCTCTGGAAACACCATATATTTT. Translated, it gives CASSPTRRSGNTIYF.

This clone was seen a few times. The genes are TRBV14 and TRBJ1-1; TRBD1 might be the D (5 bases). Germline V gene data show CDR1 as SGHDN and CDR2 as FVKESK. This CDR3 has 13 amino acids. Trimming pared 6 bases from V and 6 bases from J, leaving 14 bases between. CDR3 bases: TGTGCCAGCAGGCTACGGGGGTCGGCTGAAGCTTTCTTT. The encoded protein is CASRLRGSAEAFF.

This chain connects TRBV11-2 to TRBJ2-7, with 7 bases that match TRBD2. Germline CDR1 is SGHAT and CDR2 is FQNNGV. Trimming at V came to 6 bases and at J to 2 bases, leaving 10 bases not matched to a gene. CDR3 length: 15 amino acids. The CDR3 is CASRNSGHNTYEQYF. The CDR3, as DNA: TGTGCCAGCAGGAATAGCGGGCACAACACCTACGAGCAGTACTTC. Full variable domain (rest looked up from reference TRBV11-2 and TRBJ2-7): EAGVAQSPRYKIIEKRQSVAFWCNPISGHATLYWYQQILGQGPKLLIQFQNNGVVDDSQLPKDRFSAERLKGVDSTLKIQPAKLEDSAVYLCASRNSGHNTYEQYFGPGTRLTVT.

In nucleotides, the CDR3 is TGCAGCGTTGACCGAGCGGGAGGGCCTGGTACGCAGTATTTT. It encodes CSVDRAGGPGTQYF. The rearrangement joins TRBV29-1 to TRBJ2-3; 10 bases agree with TRBD2. The V gene end was trimmed by 3 bases and the J gene end by 8 bases; junction bases not matched to a gene: 8. Germline CDR1 and CDR2: SQVTM and ANQGSEA. This CDR3 has 14 residues.

CDR3 DNA sequence: TGTGCCAGTAGCGACCAGGGGGCCCAGCATTTT. This encodes CASSDQGAQHF. The V call is TRBV19, the J call TRBJ1-5; the match to TRBD1 covers 7 bases. This CDR3 comprises 11 residues. Germline V CDR1 and CDR2: LNHDA, SQIVND (reference sequence). Losses at the gene ends were 6 bases for V and 11 bases for J; bases not matched to a gene: 4.

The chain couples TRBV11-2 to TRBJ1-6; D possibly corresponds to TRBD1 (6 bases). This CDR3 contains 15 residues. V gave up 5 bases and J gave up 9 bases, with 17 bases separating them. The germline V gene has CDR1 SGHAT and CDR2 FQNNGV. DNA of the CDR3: TGTGCCAGCAGCCAGGGGACACCTGGAAGTTCACCCCTCCACTTT. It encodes CASSQGTPGSSPLHF.

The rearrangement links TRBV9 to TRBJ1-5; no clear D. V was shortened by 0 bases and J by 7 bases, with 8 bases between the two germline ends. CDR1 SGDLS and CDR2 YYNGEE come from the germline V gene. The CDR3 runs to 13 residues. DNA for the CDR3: TGTGCCAGCAGCGTAGATGGAGAGCAGCCCCAGCATTTT. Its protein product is CASSVDGEQPQHF.

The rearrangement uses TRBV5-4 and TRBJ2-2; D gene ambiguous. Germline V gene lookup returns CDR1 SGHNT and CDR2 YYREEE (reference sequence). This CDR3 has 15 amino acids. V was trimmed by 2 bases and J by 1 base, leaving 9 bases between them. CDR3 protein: CASSFNSGNTGELFF. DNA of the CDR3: TGTGCCAGCAGCTTTAATTCCGGGAACACCGGGGAGCTGTTTTTT. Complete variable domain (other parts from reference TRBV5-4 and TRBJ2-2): ETGVTQSPTHLIKTRGQQVTLRCSSQSGHNTVSWYQQALGQGPQFIFQYYREEENGRGNFPPRFSGLQFPNYSSELNVNALELDDSALYLCASSFNSGNTGELFFGEGSRLTVL.

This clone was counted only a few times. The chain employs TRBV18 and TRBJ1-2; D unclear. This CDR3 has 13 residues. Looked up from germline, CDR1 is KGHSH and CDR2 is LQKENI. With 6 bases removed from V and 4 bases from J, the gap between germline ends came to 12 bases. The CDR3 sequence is CASSSPELYGYTF. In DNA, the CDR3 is TGTGCCAGCTCCTCGCCTGAACTCTATGGCTACACCTTC.

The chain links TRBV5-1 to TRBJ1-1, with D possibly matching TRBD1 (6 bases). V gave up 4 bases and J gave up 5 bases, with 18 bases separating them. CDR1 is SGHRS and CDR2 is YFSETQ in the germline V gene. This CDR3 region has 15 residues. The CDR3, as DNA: TGCGCCAGCAGCCCCTTGGGCCAGGGGCAAACTGAAGCTTTCTTT. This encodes CASSPLGQGQTEAFF.

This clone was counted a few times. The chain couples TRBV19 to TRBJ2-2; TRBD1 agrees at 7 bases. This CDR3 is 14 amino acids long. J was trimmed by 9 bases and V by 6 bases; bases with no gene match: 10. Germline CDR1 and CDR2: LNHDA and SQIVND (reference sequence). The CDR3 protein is CASSTQGSTWELFF. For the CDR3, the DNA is TGTGCCAGTAGCACACAGGGGTCTACCTGGGAGCTGTTTTTT.